This T cell receptor (beta chain) originates from a study of blood T cell repertoires in COVID-19 (dated by TCRdb to 2020 to 2021). For the wider study: Samples covering the acute and convalescent phases of COVID-19 were provided by collaborators in the United States, Italy and Spain. The prospective study material was composed of cDNA or gDNA derived from T cells, B-cell-depleted T cells, or PBMCs. Deeply sampled blood TCRbeta repertoires from subjects exposed to, actively infected with, or recovered from COVID-19 were included in the dataset. The repertoires were made available in a free public database intended to serve as a resource for research on the immune response to SARS-CoV-2. Samples were obtained from the ongoing ImmuneRACE study (first 160 participants) and from 1,254 subjects provided by 6 global collaborators. The sample metadata nearly always contained a de-identified subject ID, COVID-19 status, age in years and sex. Where HLA class I and class II types were available, the types were taken from metadata supplied by the sample provider, not from assay-based typing. The full study reports these points: How much clinical and demographic metadata was included differed by source and by participant, and the metadata was provided uncurated.

In the case of this clone: Its antigen is not yet known. No much larger clone exists at a distance of one base, and base qualities are not known.

V sheds 2 bases and J sheds 3 bases, leaving 5 bases between their ends. CDR1 is given as SEHNR and CDR2 as FQNEAQ, both from the germline V gene (reference sequence). Spanning cysteine to phenylalanine, the CDR3 consists of 12 amino acids. Just CDR3 DNA is preserved here, 36 bases in frame from base 1. The immunoSEQ Assay, a bias-controlled multiplex PCR, was used to amplify TCRbeta CDR3 regions from genomic DNA. Regarding the original processing steps: The number of nucleated cells in each sample was estimated by amplification of reference gene primers within the assay. To quantify the absolute abundance of each unique TCRbeta CDR3 rearrangement, sequence reads were collapsed and filtered. For each sample, productive Simpson clonality was calculated by taking the square root of Simpson's diversity index across productive rearrangements. TCRdb re-hosts the immuneACCESS table, in-frame sequences only. Its copies lack some clones; in the studies checked, an unresolved V gene accounts for under half of them, and the cause for the rest is not known. D and trimming come from the DNA, and the V and J calls and clone size come from that table. The table for this sample lists around 50,000 clones; 90% of them were counted only once. Roughly 1.4% of the sample rests with the top ten.

Each collaborating institution followed its own protocols to collect whole blood in K2EDTA tubes. For TCRbeta analysis, collaborators shipped samples in one of three forms: frozen whole blood, isolated PBMCs, or DNA extracted from either of those sample types. This receptor was taken from a man aged 55 to 70 with acute or convalescent COVID-19. The sequencing sample was made of peripheral blood. The chain employs TRBV7-9 and TRBJ2-7; the D gene is not confidently resolved. The sequence in DNA is TGTGCCAGCAGCTTACTCGGCTACGAGCAGTACTTC. The translation is CASSLLGYEQYF.